This entry concerns a single T cell receptor (beta chain). The antigen is not known. This specimen comes from a study of shared clonotypes between healthy human individuals. Study findings and constraints: Despite large depth, rarefaction showed incomplete sorted-subset sequencing. Tissues were not sampled, only blood, and their repertoires likely differ. Sharing across a handful of donors was seen in 4% to 6.5% of naive CD4 clonotypes.

Generated by immunoSEQ multiplex PCR, the TCRdb table keeps only in-frame clones and is missing some. The table has some 2 million clones, 95% seen once. V was shortened by 4 bases and J by 1 base, with 11 bases between the two germline ends. The CDR3 contains 14 residues. Germline CDR1 is SGHNT and CDR2 is YYREEE (reference sequence). The sequencing sample was made of naive CD4+ T cells sorted from blood. As for subset: CD45RA+ positively selected. This clonotype originated in a man between 18 and 29 years old in good health. The chain uses TRBV5-4 and TRBJ2-5; TRBD2 might be the D (5 bases). The CDR3 is CASSDYGIQETQYF. CDR3 nucleotides: TGTGCCAGCAGCGACTATGGGATCCAAGAGACCCAGTACTTC.